This T cell receptor (beta chain) is from a study of CD8 T cells in ankylosing spondylitis. The table lists this clonotype with many counts. What it binds is not known. Quantitative 5'-RACE with molecular barcodes generated TCR beta libraries. TCRdb redid the calling of the 5' RACE reads with MiXCR, one entry per CDR3 protein. Of 250,000 or so distinct CDR3 sequences listed, roughly a quarter are singletons. Points from the study as a whole: Disease-linked clones were reportedly significantly enriched in matched ankylosing spondylitis synovial fluid. Seven or eight highly homologous variants made up a TCR beta motif, and this motif appeared characteristic of ankylosing spondylitis blood.

This CDR3 spans 13 amino acids. V shed 6 bases and J shed 1 base, with 12 bases lying between them. The germline V gene encodes CDR1 DFQATT and CDR2 SNEGSKA (reference sequence). This chain joins TRBV20-1 and TRBJ1-1; a weak D match, TRBD1 (5 bases). Sequencing was carried out using blood, either unsorted or a sorted T cell fraction (not recorded which). This clonotype was obtained from a male donor with ankylosing spondylitis or in good health (not recorded which). This chain's CDR3 is CSASLGGNTEAFF. DNA of the CDR3: TGCAGTGCCAGTCTCGGGGGGAACACTGAAGCTTTCTTT.